This T cell receptor beta chain was captured in a study of cytomegalovirus exposure and HLA in healthy donors. 60 Vbeta and 13 Jbeta primers were used in PCR. This table comes from immunoSEQ multiplex PCR, and its TCRdb copy is limited to in-frame clones, with some not included. The data contain roughly 120,000 clones, roughly 82% of them singletons. V lost 0 bases and J lost 14, with 13 bases in between. This CDR3 comprises 13 residues. Germline V gene sequence: CDR1 MGHRA, CDR2 YSYEKL. Donors consisted of healthy bone marrow donors. The source is a male donor in good health and CMV-seropositive. Sample: PBMCs. This chain uses TRBV4-1 with TRBJ1-4, with D unresolved. CDR3 protein: CASSQDPRGGLFF. The DNA for the CDR3 is TGCGCCAGCAGCCAAGACCCCCGGGGAGGGCTGTTTTTT.